Each of the 12 T cell receptor beta chains below was sequenced from the same sample in a study of shared clonotypes between healthy human individuals. Profiled with immunoSEQ multiplex PCR; TCRdb holds only in-frame clones, not every one. Of around 200,000 clones listed, approximately 62% are singletons. The specimen sequenced was memory CD4+ T cells sorted from blood. Subset denoted: CD45RA-negative fraction. These receptors came from a young man in good health.

A note on this clone: One end of the junction varies from germline; a read error may be responsible. The chain is built from TRBV5-1 and TRBJ2-2, with unresolved D. Per germline, CDR1 SGHRS and CDR2 YFSETQ. The CDR3 runs 15 residues. The CDR3 nucleotides are TGCGCCGGCAGCTCGGAAGGGTGGAGCTCCGGGGAGCTGTTTTTT. Translated, it gives CAGSSEGWSSGELFF.

The chain recombines TRBV11-2 with TRBJ2-7, with D possibly TRBD1 on 5 matching bases. Trimming took off 3 bases at V and 3 bases at J, with 9 bases between the two ends. Germline assignment: CDR1 SGHAT and CDR2 FQNNGV. CDR3 length equals 13 residues. As DNA, the CDR3 is TGTGCCAGCAGCTTCCTAAGGGGCTACGAGCAGTACTTC. Translation gives CASSFLRGYEQYF.

The V gene is TRBV6-5, the J gene TRBJ2-2; no reliable D call. This CDR3 is built from 15 residues. CDR1 is MNHEY and CDR2 is SVGAGI in the germline V gene. Trimming removed 0 bases from V and 5 bases from J, with 10 bases in between. CDR3 residues: CASSYSTGGTGELFF. CDR3 nucleotide sequence: TGTGCCAGCAGTTACTCTACGGGCGGAACCGGGGAGCTGTTTTTT.

This chain connects TRBV29-1 to TRBJ2-2; TRBD1 aligns across 8 bases. The V segment lost 6 bases and the J segment 6 bases; nucleotides outside the gene matches: 9. The germline V gene encodes CDR1 SQVTM and CDR2 ANQGSEA. The CDR3 sequence is 14 residues long. CDR3 in amino acids: CSVEGQEVAGELFF. The CDR3 DNA reads as TGCAGCGTGGAGGGACAGGAGGTCGCCGGGGAGCTGTTTTTT.

The chain has TRBV4-1 and TRBJ1-4; perhaps TRBD1 as D (6 bases). Trimming left V 4 bases short and J 4 bases short, with 16 bases between. This CDR3 is built from 16 residues. Looked up from germline, CDR1 is MGHRA and CDR2 is YSYEKL. For the CDR3, the DNA is TGCGCCAGCAGCCGGTACTGGGACACCGTTAATGAAAAACTGTTTTTT. As protein: CASSRYWDTVNEKLFF.

The V and J genes are TRBV6-5 and TRBJ2-6; maybe TRBD2 (5 bases). Trimming removed 7 bases from V and 0 bases from J, with 10 bases in between. This CDR3 has 15 amino acids. CDR1 MNHEY and CDR2 SVGAGI come from the germline V gene. The CDR3 sequence is CASTRDHSGANVLTF. The CDR3 coding sequence is TGTGCCAGCACCCGGGATCACTCTGGGGCCAACGTCCTGACTTTC.

The chain carries TRBV25-1 and TRBJ2-3, with 7 bases identical to TRBD1. The germline CDR1 and CDR2 sequences are MGHDK and SYGVNS. The CDR3 is 15 residues long. V was pared by 4 bases and J by 6 bases, with 10 bases of the junction left unmatched. The CDR3 spells CASSGRTGPVDTQYF. CDR3 nucleotide sequence: TGTGCCAGCAGTGGGCGGACAGGCCCCGTGGATACGCAGTATTTT.

The chain recombines TRBV10-1 with TRBJ2-3; 7 bases align to TRBD1. Germline assignment: CDR1 WNHNN and CDR2 SYGVQD (reference sequence). After removal of 0 bases from V and 1 base from J, the junction contained 19 bases not matched to a gene. The CDR3 has 21 residues. CDR3 sequence reads: CASSESVIGRGTPLGTDTQYF. CDR3 coding DNA: TGCGCCAGCAGTGAGTCGGTTATCGGCAGGGGGACCCCCTTGGGCACAGATACGCAGTATTTT.

This sequence joins TRBV5-4 and TRBJ2-7; TRBD2 matches at 7 bases. Germline CDR1 is SGHNT and CDR2 is YYREEE (reference sequence). This CDR3 has 16 amino acids. The trim removed 0 bases at V and 0 bases at J, leaving 6 bases unmatched. The CDR3 DNA follows: TGTGCCAGCAGCTTGGACTGGGGCGGGAGCTCCTACGAGCAGTACTTC. Translating it yields CASSLDWGGSSYEQYF.

This chain uses TRBV10-3 with TRBJ2-5; D unclear. This CDR3 is built from 11 residues. V was trimmed by 4 bases and J by 5 bases, leaving 5 bases between them. Germline V CDR1 and CDR2: ENHRY, SYGVKD. The DNA of the CDR3 is TGTGCCATCAGTGGTGGTGAGACCCAGTACTTC. Translating it yields CAISGGETQYF.

The rearrangement links TRBV9 to TRBJ2-3; D uncertain. V lost 0 bases, J lost 5 bases, and 7 bases lay in between. Germline CDR1 reads SGDLS; CDR2 reads YYNGEE. The CDR3 spans 13 residues. CDR3 sequence reads: CASSVGHQDTQYF. The CDR3 DNA sequence: TGTGCCAGCAGCGTAGGTCATCAAGATACGCAGTATTTT.

Details on this clone: Additional DNA sequences in this sample encode the identical CDR3. The rearrangement links TRBV11-3 to TRBJ2-5; D possibly corresponds to TRBD2 (7 bases). The CDR3 extends over 12 amino acids. The germline V gene has CDR1 SGHNT and CDR2 YENEEA. V lost 4 bases, J lost 7 bases, and 10 bases lay in between. The CDR3 DNA sequence: TGTGCCAGCAGCTGGAGGGGGGGGACCCAGTACTTC. This encodes CASSWRGGTQYF.